This T cell receptor beta chain was recorded in a study of PD-1 blockade in classical Hodgkin lymphoma. Only in-frame clones appear in the TCRdb table, and some are missing; sequencing was by immunoSEQ multiplex PCR. The table has about 27,000 clones, about 78% seen once. The patients all showed relapse after autologous stem cell transplantation, while their brentuximab vedotin exposure varied. The receptor was isolated from a human donor with classical Hodgkin lymphoma. The specimen comprised peripheral blood mononuclear cells (PBMCs), sampled before the second cycle of nivolumab.

This CDR3 is CASSVTVEAGIKQFF. Here the CDR3 DNA reads TGTGCCAGCAGCGTCACAGTCGAGGCCGGCATCAAGCAGTTCTTC. The chain combines TRBV9 with TRBJ2-1; no firm D call. Germline-derived CDR1 and CDR2 are SGDLS and YYNGEE. This CDR3 has 15 amino acids. Trimming left V 2 bases short and J 11 bases short, with 20 bases between.